The clone carrying this TCR beta chain showed up just once. The antigen remains undetermined. V was trimmed by 2 bases and J by 0 bases, leaving 13 bases between them. The CDR3 is 16 residues long. CDR1 MNHEY and CDR2 SMNVEV come from the germline V gene (reference sequence). This entry is derived from a study of T cell responses to AZD1222 COVID-19 vaccine. General study findings and limits: At study baseline, merely more than 5 AZD1222 recipients were seropositive. Spike-specific TCRs gained breadth and depth after people received two AZD1222 doses. Repertoire collection took place solely once the T cell response had peaked. The CD4 TCRs associated with vaccination extended across spike and predominated at 160-218 and 743-854.

This table comes from immunoSEQ multiplex PCR, and its TCRdb copy is limited to in-frame clones, with some not included. The table has fewer than 120,000 clones, approximately 90% seen once. The clonotype originates from an adult in good health. The sequenced sample was peripheral blood, obtained on day 0 of AZD1222 vaccination. The genes are TRBV27 and TRBJ1-1; D gene uncertain. CDR3 sequence (DNA): TGTGCCAGCAGTTTACGTTGGGATTACATGAACACTGAAGCTTTCTTT. As protein: CASSLRWDYMNTEAFF.